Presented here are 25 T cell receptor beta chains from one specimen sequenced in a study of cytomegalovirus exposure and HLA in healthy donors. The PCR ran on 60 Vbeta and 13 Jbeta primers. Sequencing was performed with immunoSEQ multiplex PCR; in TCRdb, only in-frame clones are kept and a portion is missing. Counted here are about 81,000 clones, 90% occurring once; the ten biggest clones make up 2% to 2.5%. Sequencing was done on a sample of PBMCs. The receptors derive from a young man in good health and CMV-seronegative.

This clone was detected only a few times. The CDR3, as DNA: TGTGCCAGCAGTGACTCAGGTAGCGCCAATGAGCAGTTCTTC. This gives the protein CASSDSGSANEQFF. This chain connects TRBV6-4 to TRBJ2-1; maybe TRBD2 (5 bases). This CDR3 is built from 14 residues. Germline-derived CDR1 and CDR2 are MRHNA and SNTAGT. Trimming pared 0 bases from V and 6 bases from J, leaving 9 bases between.

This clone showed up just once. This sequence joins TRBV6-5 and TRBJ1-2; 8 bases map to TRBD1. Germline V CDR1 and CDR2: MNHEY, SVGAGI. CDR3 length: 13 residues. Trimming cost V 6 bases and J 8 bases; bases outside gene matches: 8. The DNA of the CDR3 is TGTGCCAGCAGAAGGGAATACAGGGGGGGCTACACCTTC. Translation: CASRREYRGGYTF.

The CDR3 protein is CASSISGVGTEAFF. In DNA form, the CDR3 reads TGTGCCAGTAGTATCTCAGGGGTGGGCACTGAAGCTTTCTTT. The chain has TRBV19 and TRBJ1-1; a possible D gene is TRBD1 (6 bases). Trimming took off 3 bases at V and 4 bases at J, with 12 bases between the two ends. This CDR3 has 14 amino acids. CDR1 and CDR2 (germline): LNHDA, SQIVND (reference sequence).

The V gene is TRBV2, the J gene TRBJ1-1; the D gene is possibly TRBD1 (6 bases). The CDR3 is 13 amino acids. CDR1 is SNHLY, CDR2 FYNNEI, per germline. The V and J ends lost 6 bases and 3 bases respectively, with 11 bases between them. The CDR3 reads CASRYRVDTEAFF. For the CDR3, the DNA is TGTGCCAGCAGATACAGGGTTGACACTGAAGCTTTCTTT. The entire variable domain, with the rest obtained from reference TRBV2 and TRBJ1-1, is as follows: EPEVTQTPSHQVTQMGQEVILRCVPISNHLYFYWYRQILGQKVEFLVSFYNNEISEKSEIFDDQFSVERPDGSNFTLKIRSTKLEDSAMYFCASRYRVDTEAFFGQGTRLTVV.

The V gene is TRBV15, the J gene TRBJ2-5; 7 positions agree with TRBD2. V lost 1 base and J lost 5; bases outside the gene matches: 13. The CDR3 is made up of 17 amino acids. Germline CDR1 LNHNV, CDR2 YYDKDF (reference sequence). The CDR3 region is CATSRGPSGRLGETQYF. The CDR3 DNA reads TGTGCCACCAGCAGAGGTCCTAGCGGTAGATTAGGGGAGACCCAGTACTTC. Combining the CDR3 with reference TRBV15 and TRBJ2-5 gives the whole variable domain DAMVIQNPRYQVTQFGKPVTLSCSQTLNHNVMYWYQQKSSQAPKLLFHYYDKDFNNEADTPDNFQSRRPNTSFCFLDIRSPGLGDTAMYLCATSRGPSGRLGETQYFGPGTRLLVL.

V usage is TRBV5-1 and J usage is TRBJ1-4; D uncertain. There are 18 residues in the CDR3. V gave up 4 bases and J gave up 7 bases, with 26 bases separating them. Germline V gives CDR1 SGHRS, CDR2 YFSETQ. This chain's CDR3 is CASSRDGLGFWRPEKLFF. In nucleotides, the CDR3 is TGCGCCAGCAGCAGAGACGGACTCGGGTTTTGGAGACCTGAAAAACTGTTTTTT.

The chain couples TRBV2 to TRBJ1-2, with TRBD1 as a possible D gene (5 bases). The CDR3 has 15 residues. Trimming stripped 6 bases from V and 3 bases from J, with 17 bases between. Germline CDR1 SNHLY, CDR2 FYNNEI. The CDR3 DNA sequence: TGTGCCAGCAGCCGCCCGGCGGGGGAATACTATGGCTACACCTTC. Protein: CASSRPAGEYYGYTF.

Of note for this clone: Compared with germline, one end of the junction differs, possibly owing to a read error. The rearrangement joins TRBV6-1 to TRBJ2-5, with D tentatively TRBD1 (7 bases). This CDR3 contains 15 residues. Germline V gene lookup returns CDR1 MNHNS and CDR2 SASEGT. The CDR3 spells CASSGGGTAWREQYF. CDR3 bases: TGTGCCAGTAGTGGTGGCGGGACAGCCTGGAGAGAGCAGTACTTC.

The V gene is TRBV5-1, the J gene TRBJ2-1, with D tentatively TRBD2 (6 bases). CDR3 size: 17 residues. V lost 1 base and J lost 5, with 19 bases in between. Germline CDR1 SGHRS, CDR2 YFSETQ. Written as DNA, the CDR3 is TGCGCCAGCAGCTTGACTCGGGAGTTAGAGTATAACAATGAGCAGTTCTTC. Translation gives CASSLTRELEYNNEQFF.

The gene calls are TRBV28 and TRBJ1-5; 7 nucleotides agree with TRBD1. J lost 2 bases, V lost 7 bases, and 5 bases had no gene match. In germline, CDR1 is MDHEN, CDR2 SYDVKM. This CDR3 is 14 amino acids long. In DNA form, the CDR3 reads TGTGCCAGCAAGGAGGGGGCGGGCAATCAGCCCCAGCATTTT. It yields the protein CASKEGAGNQPQHF.

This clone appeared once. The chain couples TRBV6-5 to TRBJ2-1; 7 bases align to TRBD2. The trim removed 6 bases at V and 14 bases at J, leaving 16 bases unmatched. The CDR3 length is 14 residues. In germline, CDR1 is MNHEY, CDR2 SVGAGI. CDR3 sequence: CASRTTGTSGGEFF. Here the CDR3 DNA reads TGTGCCAGCAGGACCACCGGGACCAGTGGGGGGGAGTTCTTC.

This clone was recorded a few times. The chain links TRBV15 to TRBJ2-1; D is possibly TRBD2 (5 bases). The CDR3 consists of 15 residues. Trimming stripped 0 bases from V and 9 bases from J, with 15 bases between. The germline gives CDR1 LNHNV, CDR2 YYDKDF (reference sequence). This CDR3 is CATSRDLVGASEQFF. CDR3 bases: TGTGCCACCAGCAGAGATTTAGTGGGAGCATCTGAGCAGTTCTTC.

The DNA of the CDR3 is TGTGCCAGCAGCGCCACAGGGGGCACCTACAATGAGCAGTTCTTC. Its translation is CASSATGGTYNEQFF. The J gene is TRBJ2-1, the V gene TRBV11-2, with 9 bases matching TRBD1. J was trimmed by 2 bases and V by 5 bases; bases with no gene match: 4. In germline, CDR1 is SGHAT, CDR2 FQNNGV. This CDR3 contains 15 residues. The full variable domain, in which reference TRBV11-2 and TRBJ2-1 provide the parts outside the CDR3, is EAGVAQSPRYKIIEKRQSVAFWCNPISGHATLYWYQQILGQGPKLLIQFQNNGVVDDSQLPKDRFSAERLKGVDSTLKIQPAKLEDSAVYLCASSATGGTYNEQFFGPGTRLTVL.

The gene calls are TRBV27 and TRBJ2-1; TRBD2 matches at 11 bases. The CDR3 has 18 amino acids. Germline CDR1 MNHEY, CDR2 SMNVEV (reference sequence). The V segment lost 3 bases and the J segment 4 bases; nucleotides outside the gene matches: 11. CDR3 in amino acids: CASSLSWVSGRDYNEQFF. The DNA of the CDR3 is TGTGCCAGCAGTTTGTCATGGGTTAGCGGGAGGGATTACAATGAGCAGTTCTTC.

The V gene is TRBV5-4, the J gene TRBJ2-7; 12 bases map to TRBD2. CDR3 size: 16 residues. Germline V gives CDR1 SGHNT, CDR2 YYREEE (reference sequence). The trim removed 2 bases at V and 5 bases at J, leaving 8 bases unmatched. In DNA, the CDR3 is TGTGCCAGCAGCTTCTTCGTGACTAGCGGGAGCCACGAGCAGTACTTC. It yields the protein CASSFFVTSGSHEQYF.

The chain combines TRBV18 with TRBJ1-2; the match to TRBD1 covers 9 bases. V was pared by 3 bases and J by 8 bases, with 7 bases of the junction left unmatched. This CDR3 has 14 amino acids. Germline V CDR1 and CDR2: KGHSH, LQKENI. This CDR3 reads CASSPDRGLGGYTF. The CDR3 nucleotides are TGTGCCAGCTCACCGGACAGGGGATTAGGAGGCTACACCTTC.

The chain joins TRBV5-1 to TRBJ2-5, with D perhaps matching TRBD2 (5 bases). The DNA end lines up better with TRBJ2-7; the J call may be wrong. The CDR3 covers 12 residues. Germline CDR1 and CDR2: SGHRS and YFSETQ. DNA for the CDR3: TGCGCCAGCTCGAAGGGAGTCAACGAGCAGTACTTC. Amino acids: CASSKGVNEQYF.

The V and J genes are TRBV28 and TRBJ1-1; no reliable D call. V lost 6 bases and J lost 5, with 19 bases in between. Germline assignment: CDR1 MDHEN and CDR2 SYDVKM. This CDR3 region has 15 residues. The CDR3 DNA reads TGTGCCAGCAGACCCCCAACATCCCGGGTGACTGAAGCTTTCTTT. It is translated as CASRPPTSRVTEAFF.

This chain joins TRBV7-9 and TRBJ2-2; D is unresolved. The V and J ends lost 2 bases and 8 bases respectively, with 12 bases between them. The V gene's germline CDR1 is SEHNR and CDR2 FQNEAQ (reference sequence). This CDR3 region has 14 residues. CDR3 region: CASSLLIRAGELFF. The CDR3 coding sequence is TGTGCCAGCAGCTTACTAATACGCGCGGGGGAGCTGTTTTTT.

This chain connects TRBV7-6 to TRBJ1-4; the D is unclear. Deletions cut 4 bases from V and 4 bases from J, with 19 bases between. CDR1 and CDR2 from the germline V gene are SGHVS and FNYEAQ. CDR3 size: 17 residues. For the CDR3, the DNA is TGTGCCAGCAGCTCAAACCCCCTTCTAAGACTTAATGAAAAACTGTTTTTT. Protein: CASSSNPLLRLNEKLFF.

For the CDR3, the DNA is TGCAGCGTCGTCGGGACAGGGAATGATGGCTACACCTTC. It is translated as CSVVGTGNDGYTF. The rearrangement links TRBV29-1 to TRBJ1-2; 9 bases match TRBD1. Trimming cost V 6 bases and J 6 bases; bases outside gene matches: 8. Germline CDR1 SQVTM, CDR2 ANQGSEA. This CDR3 comprises 13 residues.

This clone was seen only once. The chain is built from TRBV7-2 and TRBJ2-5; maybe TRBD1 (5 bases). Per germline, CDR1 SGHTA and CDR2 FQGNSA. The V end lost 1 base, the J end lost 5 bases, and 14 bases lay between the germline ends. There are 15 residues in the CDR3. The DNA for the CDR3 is TGTGCCAGCAGCTTAGGTCGCAGTTCAGGGGAGACCCAGTACTTC. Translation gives CASSLGRSSGETQYF.

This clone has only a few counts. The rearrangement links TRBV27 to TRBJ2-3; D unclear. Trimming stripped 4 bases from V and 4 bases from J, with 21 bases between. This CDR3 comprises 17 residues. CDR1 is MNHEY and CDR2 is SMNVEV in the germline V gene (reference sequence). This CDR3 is CASSSQFHQVSADTQYF. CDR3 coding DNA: TGTGCCAGCAGTTCTCAGTTCCATCAAGTGTCTGCAGATACGCAGTATTTT.

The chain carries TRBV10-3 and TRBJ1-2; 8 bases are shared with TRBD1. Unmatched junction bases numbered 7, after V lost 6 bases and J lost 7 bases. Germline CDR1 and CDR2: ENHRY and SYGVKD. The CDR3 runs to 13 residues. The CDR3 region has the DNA TGTGCCATCAGCCTGACAGGGGAGGCTGGCTACACCTTC. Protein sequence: CAISLTGEAGYTF.

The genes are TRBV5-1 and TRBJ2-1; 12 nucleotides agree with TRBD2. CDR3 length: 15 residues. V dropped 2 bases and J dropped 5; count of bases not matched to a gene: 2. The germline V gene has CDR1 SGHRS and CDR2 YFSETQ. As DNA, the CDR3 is TGCGCCAGCAGCTTTCGACTAGCGGGAGACAATGAGCAGTTCTTC. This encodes CASSFRLAGDNEQFF.